The 27 T cell receptor beta chains given below trace back to one sample, sequenced in a study of lymphopenia after photon versus proton radiotherapy. TCRdb's copy holds only in-frame clones and misses some; the assay was immunoSEQ multiplex PCR. The table includes 55,000 to 70,000 clones, approximately 90% detected once. The sample consisted of peripheral blood, taken from a patient treated with photon-based radiotherapy. Receptors originate from a woman between 35 and 50 years old with cholangiocarcinoma.

This rearrangement joins TRBV19 to TRBJ2-7; 9 positions match TRBD1. Germline V gene data show CDR1 as LNHDA and CDR2 as SQIVND (reference sequence). The junction had 2 bases not matched to a gene; V was cut back by 8 bases and J by 3 bases. The CDR3 contains 12 residues. CDR3 DNA: TGTGCCAGTGTGACAGGGGGCTACGAGCAGTACTTC. Amino acids: CASVTGGYEQYF.

The chain links TRBV2 to TRBJ2-2; D might be TRBD2 (5 bases). Per germline, CDR1 SNHLY and CDR2 FYNNEI. This CDR3 region has 15 residues. V dropped 8 bases and J dropped 1 base, with 14 bases sitting between them. The CDR3 loop is CASLREQMNTGELFF. The CDR3 coding sequence is TGTGCCAGCTTGAGGGAACAGATGAACACCGGGGAGCTGTTTTTT.

The V call is TRBV19, the J call TRBJ2-7; D perhaps matches TRBD1 (5 bases). In germline, CDR1 is LNHDA, CDR2 SQIVND (reference sequence). CDR3 length: 15 residues. V shed 10 bases and J shed 7 bases, with 26 bases lying between them. The CDR3 reads CATRTATVSTAEQYF. The CDR3 DNA sequence: TGTGCCACCCGAACGGCGACAGTAAGTACGGCAGAGCAGTACTTC. Full variable domain (rest looked up from reference TRBV19 and TRBJ2-7): DGGITQSPKYLFRKEGQNVTLSCEQNLNHDAMYWYRQDPGQGLRLIYYSQIVNDFQKGDIAEGYSVSREKKESFPLTVTSAQKNPTAFYLCATRTATVSTAEQYFGPGTRLTVT.

The rearrangement joins TRBV2 to TRBJ1-2, with D perhaps TRBD1 (5 bases). V gave up 8 bases and J gave up 8 bases, with 12 bases separating them. The CDR3 is 11 residues long. Germline loops: CDR1 SNHLY, CDR2 FYNNEI. In DNA form, the CDR3 reads TGTGCCAGCTGGCAGGGAGCGGGCTACACCTTC. It translates to CASWQGAGYTF.

The chain links TRBV5-6 to TRBJ1-3; 9 nucleotides match TRBD1. Losses at the gene ends were 3 bases for V and 2 bases for J; bases not matched to a gene: 6. CDR1 is SGHDT and CDR2 is YYEEEE in the germline V gene. The CDR3 has 16 amino acids. The CDR3 DNA is TGTGCCAGCAGCTCTATAGACAGGGGGACTGGAAACACCATATATTTT. Protein product: CASSSIDRGTGNTIYF.

This rearrangement joins TRBV5-1 to TRBJ1-2; 10 positions match TRBD1. The CDR3 consists of 13 residues. Germline CDR1 is SGHRS and CDR2 is YFSETQ. With V trimmed by 4 bases and J by 6 bases, 3 bases remained unmatched. DNA for the CDR3: TGCGCCAGCAGCGAGGGACAGGGGAATGGCTACACCTTC. This codes for CASSEGQGNGYTF.

The chain has TRBV11-2 and TRBJ2-7, with a weak D call TRBD2 (6 bases). Germline V gene lookup returns CDR1 SGHAT and CDR2 FQNNGV. V lost 4 bases and J lost 2, with 15 bases in between. This CDR3 is built from 15 residues. The CDR3 spells CASSSTRGLPYEQYF. CDR3 sequence (DNA): TGTGCCAGCAGCTCTACCCGGGGACTTCCCTACGAGCAGTACTTC.

This chain uses TRBV27 with TRBJ1-5; D uncertain. The germline V gene has CDR1 MNHEY and CDR2 SMNVEV (reference sequence). The V gene lost 3 bases and the J gene lost 3 bases, with 6 bases spanning the gap. The CDR3 sequence is 13 residues long. The CDR3 region is CASSFGVNQPQHF. The CDR3 DNA reads as TGTGCCAGCAGTTTTGGGGTCAATCAGCCCCAGCATTTT.

The gene calls are TRBV19 and TRBJ2-3; 8 bases are a match to TRBD1. CDR3 length: 16 residues. The trim removed 3 bases at V and 4 bases at J, leaving 9 bases unmatched. Germline values: CDR1 LNHDA, CDR2 SQIVND (reference sequence). The CDR3, as DNA: TGTGCCAGTAGTATCCTCGGGACAGGTAAAGCAGATACGCAGTATTTT. It is translated as CASSILGTGKADTQYF.

The V call is TRBV18, the J call TRBJ1-5; D not resolved. Per the germline V gene, CDR1 is KGHSH and CDR2 is LQKENI. This CDR3 has 15 residues. Between the trimmed V and J ends, which lost 3 bases and 0 bases, there was a span of 9 bases. The CDR3 DNA reads TGTGCCAGCTCACCTACAGCCCTTAGCAATCAGCCCCAGCATTTT. Residues: CASSPTALSNQPQHF.

The chain links TRBV2 to TRBJ1-2, with D tentatively TRBD1 (5 bases). V lost 4 bases and J 8 bases, leaving 11 bases between the germline ends. This CDR3 comprises 12 residues. Germline assignment: CDR1 SNHLY and CDR2 FYNNEI. DNA of the CDR3: TGTGCCAGCAGTGGTACAGGTGGGGGCTACACCTTC. This translates into CASSGTGGGYTF.

The sample holds one count of this clone. The chain combines TRBV7-2 with TRBJ2-3; D call uncertain. This CDR3 is built from 14 residues. The V end was cut by 5 bases, the J end by 0 bases, with 9 bases between. Germline CDR1 and CDR2: SGHTA and FQGNSA. CDR3 residues: CASSLPVSTDTQYF. Here the CDR3 DNA reads TGTGCCAGCAGCCTACCTGTTAGCACAGATACGCAGTATTTT.

The chain employs TRBV12-5 and TRBJ1-2, with TRBD1 as a possible D gene (5 bases). The germline gives CDR1 LGHNT, CDR2 FRNRAP. The CDR3 is 14 residues long. V lost 1 base, J lost 5 bases, and 11 bases lay in between. CDR3 loop: CASGLDGTSYGYTF. The DNA for the CDR3 is TGTGCTAGTGGTTTGGACGGGACCTCTTATGGCTACACCTTC.

This clone occurred a few times. The CDR3 DNA reads as TGCGCCAGCAGCTTGGAGGCCAGCTCCTACAATGAGCAGTTCTTC. It yields the protein CASSLEASSYNEQFF. The rearrangement joins TRBV5-1 to TRBJ2-1; D unresolved. Trimming removed 0 bases at V and 0 bases at J, with 7 bases between. Germline CDR1 reads SGHRS; CDR2 reads YFSETQ. There are 15 residues in the CDR3.

The chain employs TRBV6-6 and TRBJ2-7; D is unresolved. This CDR3 has 13 amino acids. The V and J ends lost 5 bases and 10 bases respectively, with 18 bases between them. Per germline, CDR1 MNHNY and CDR2 SVGAGI (reference sequence). CDR3 nucleotide sequence: TGTGCCAGCAGTCAAAGGTCCATCCCCGGCCAGTACTTC. The encoded protein is CASSQRSIPGQYF.

This clone was observed a few times. The CDR3 coding sequence is TGCGCCAGCAGCTTGGTTGCAGGGACAGGCTCCTACGAGCAGTACTTC. Translated, it gives CASSLVAGTGSYEQYF. The chain uses TRBV5-1 and TRBJ2-7, with TRBD1 matching 8 bases. Germline V lookup: CDR1 SGHRS, CDR2 YFSETQ. This CDR3 spans 16 amino acids. V lost 0 bases, J lost 0 bases, and 5 bases stayed unmatched.

CDR3 residues: CASSVDPPGGAADTQYF. CDR3 DNA: TGTGCCAGCAGCGTAGACCCCCCCGGGGGGGCTGCAGATACGCAGTATTTT. The rearrangement uses TRBV9 and TRBJ2-3; 8 bases match TRBD2. J gave up 4 bases and V 0 bases, and 10 bases lay outside the gene matches. Germline assignment: CDR1 SGDLS and CDR2 YYNGEE. This CDR3 comprises 17 residues.

This chain links TRBV5-4 with TRBJ2-3; weak D call: TRBD1 (6 bases). CDR3 length: 14 residues. The germline CDR1 and CDR2 sequences are SGHNT and YYREEE (reference sequence). V lost 4 bases and J 4 bases, leaving 13 bases between the germline ends. The CDR3, as DNA: TGTGCCAGCAGCCAAGAACAGGGTTCAGATACGCAGTATTTT. Residues: CASSQEQGSDTQYF.

The chain employs TRBV5-1 and TRBJ2-7; no firm D call. The germline gives CDR1 SGHRS, CDR2 YFSETQ. There are 14 residues in the CDR3. V was cut by 4 bases and J by 4 bases, with 15 bases left in between. The DNA of the CDR3 is TGCGCCAGCAGCGACACCGTCTTGCGTTACGAGCAGTACTTC. This encodes CASSDTVLRYEQYF.

The chain links TRBV19 to TRBJ1-5; the D gene is possibly TRBD1 (5 bases). With 8 bases removed from V and 3 bases from J, the gap between germline ends came to 17 bases. Germline CDR1 reads LNHDA; CDR2 reads SQIVND (reference sequence). CDR3 size: 15 residues. The DNA for the CDR3 is TGTGCCAGTGACCCCAGGAGGGGAGACAATCAGCCCCAGCATTTT. Translated, it gives CASDPRRGDNQPQHF. The full variable domain, in which reference TRBV19 and TRBJ1-5 provide the parts outside the CDR3, is DGGITQSPKYLFRKEGQNVTLSCEQNLNHDAMYWYRQDPGQGLRLIYYSQIVNDFQKGDIAEGYSVSREKKESFPLTVTSAQKNPTAFYLCASDPRRGDNQPQHFGDGTRLSIL.

The genes are TRBV2 and TRBJ1-4; D is unclear. The length of the CDR3 is 16 residues. With 2 bases removed from V and 7 bases from J, the gap between germline ends came to 17 bases. Germline CDR1 SNHLY, CDR2 FYNNEI. CDR3 amino acids: CASSEHQAMLVEKLFF. The CDR3 DNA follows: TGTGCCAGCAGTGAACACCAGGCTATGTTAGTTGAAAAACTGTTTTTT.

The chain uses TRBV30 and TRBJ1-4, with a possible D match to TRBD1 (5 bases). The germline gives CDR1 GTSNPN, CDR2 SVGIG (reference sequence). The V and J ends lost 2 bases and 7 bases respectively, with 11 bases between them. CDR3 length equals 13 residues. The CDR3 protein is CAWSWAGSEKLFF. The CDR3 DNA follows: TGTGCCTGGAGTTGGGCAGGGTCTGAAAAACTGTTTTTT. The full variable domain, in which reference TRBV30 and TRBJ1-4 provide the parts outside the CDR3, is SQTIHQWPATLVQPVGSPLSLECTVEGTSNPNLYWYRQAAGRGLQLLFYSVGIGQISSEVPQNLSASRPQDRQFILSSKKLLLSDSGFYLCAWSWAGSEKLFFGSGTQLSVL.

This chain connects TRBV7-3 to TRBJ1-6; tentative D call: TRBD1 (6 bases). In germline, CDR1 is SGHTA, CDR2 FQGTGA. The CDR3 extends over 15 amino acids. V was trimmed by 5 bases and J by 9 bases, leaving 17 bases between them. The CDR3 nucleotides are TGTGCCAGCAGCAGGGGAACAGGGATCGGTTCACCCCTCCACTTT. Translating it yields CASSRGTGIGSPLHF. The complete variable domain, with remaining parts taken from reference TRBV7-3 and TRBJ1-6, reads GAGVSQTPSNKVTEKGKYVELRCDPISGHTALYWYRQSLGQGPEFLIYFQGTGAADDSGLPNDRFFAVRPEGSVSTLKIQRTERGDSAVYLCASSRGTGIGSPLHFGNGTRLTVT.

The rearrangement links TRBV19 to TRBJ2-7, with 7 bases that match TRBD1. Trimming took 2 bases from V and 4 from J; bases not matched to a gene: 11. This CDR3 comprises 16 residues. Per germline, CDR1 LNHDA and CDR2 SQIVND (reference sequence). The CDR3 reads CASSIPKTGPVYEQYF. DNA of the CDR3: TGTGCCAGTAGTATACCAAAGACAGGGCCAGTATACGAGCAGTACTTC.

The chain has TRBV5-1 and TRBJ1-2, with TRBD1 as a possible D gene (5 bases). The CDR3 runs 12 residues. Deletions cut 1 base from V and 6 bases from J, with 7 bases between. Germline assignment: CDR1 SGHRS and CDR2 YFSETQ. CDR3 sequence reads: CASSLQGDGYTF. CDR3 nucleotides: TGCGCCAGCAGCTTGCAAGGGGATGGCTACACCTTC.

The chain employs TRBV11-2 and TRBJ2-1; D is ambiguous. CDR1 SGHAT and CDR2 FQNNGV come from the germline V gene. The V and J ends lost 5 bases and 8 bases respectively, with 7 bases between them. The CDR3 spans 11 residues. CDR3 DNA sequence: TGTGCCAGCAGCCAAAGCCATGAGCAGTTCTTC. This gives the protein CASSQSHEQFF.

The chain couples TRBV18 to TRBJ1-1, with D unclear. The CDR3 loop spans 19 amino acids. Between the trimmed V and J ends, which lost 2 bases and 7 bases, there was a span of 29 bases. From germline, CDR1 is KGHSH and CDR2 LQKENI. The CDR3 is CASSPKNKVLIGSQVEAFF. The CDR3 nucleotides read TGTGCCAGCTCACCAAAGAACAAAGTATTAATTGGGTCCCAGGTTGAAGCTTTCTTT.